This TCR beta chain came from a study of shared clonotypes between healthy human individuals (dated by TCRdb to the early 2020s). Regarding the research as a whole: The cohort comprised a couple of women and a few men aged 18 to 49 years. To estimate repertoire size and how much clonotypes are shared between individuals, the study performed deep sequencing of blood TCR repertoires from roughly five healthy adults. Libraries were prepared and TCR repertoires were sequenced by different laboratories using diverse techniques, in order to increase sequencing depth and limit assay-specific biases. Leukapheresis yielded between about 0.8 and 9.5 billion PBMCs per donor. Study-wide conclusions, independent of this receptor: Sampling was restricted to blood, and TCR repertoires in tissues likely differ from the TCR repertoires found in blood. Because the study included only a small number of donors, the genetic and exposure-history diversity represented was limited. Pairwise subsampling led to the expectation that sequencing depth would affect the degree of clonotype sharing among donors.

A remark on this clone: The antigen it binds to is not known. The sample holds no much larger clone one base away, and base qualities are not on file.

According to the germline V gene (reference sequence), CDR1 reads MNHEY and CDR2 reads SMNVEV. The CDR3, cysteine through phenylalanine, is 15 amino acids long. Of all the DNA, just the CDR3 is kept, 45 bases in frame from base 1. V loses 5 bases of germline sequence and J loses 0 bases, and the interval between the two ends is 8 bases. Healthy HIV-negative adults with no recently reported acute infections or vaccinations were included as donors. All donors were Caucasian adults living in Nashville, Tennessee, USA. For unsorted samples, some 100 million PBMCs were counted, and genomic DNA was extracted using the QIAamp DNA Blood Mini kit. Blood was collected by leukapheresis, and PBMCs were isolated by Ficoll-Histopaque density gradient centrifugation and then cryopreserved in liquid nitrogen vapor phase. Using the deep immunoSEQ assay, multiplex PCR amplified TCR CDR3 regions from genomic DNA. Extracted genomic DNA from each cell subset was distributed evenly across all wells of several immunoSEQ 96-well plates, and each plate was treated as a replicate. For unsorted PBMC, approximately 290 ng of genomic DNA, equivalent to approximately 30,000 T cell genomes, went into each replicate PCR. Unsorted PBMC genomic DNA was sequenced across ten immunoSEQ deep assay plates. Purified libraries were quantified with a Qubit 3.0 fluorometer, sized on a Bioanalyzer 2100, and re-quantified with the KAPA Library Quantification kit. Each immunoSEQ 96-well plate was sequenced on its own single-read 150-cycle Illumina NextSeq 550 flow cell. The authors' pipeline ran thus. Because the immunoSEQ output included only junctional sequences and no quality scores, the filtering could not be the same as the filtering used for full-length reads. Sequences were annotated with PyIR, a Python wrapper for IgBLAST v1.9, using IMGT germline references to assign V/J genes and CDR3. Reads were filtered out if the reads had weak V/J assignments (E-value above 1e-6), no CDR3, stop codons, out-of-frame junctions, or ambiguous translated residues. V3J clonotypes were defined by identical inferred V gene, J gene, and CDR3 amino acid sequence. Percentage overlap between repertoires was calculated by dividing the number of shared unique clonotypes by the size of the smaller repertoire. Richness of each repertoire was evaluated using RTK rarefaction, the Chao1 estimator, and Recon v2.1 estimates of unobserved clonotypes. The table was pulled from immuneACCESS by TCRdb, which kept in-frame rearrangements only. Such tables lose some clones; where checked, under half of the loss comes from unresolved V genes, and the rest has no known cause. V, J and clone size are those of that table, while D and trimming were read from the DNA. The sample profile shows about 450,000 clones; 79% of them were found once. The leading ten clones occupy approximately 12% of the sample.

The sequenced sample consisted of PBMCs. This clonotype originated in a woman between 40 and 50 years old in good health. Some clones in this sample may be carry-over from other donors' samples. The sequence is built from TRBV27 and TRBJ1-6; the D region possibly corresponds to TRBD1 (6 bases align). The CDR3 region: CASSGQSSYNSPLHF. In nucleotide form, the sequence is TGTGCCAGCAGTGGACAGAGCTCCTATAATTCACCCCTCCACTTT.